The TCR beta chain under discussion was sequenced for a study of T cells in Graves' hyperthyroidism and ophthalmopathy. Notes on the study in general: Ophthalmopathy, which appeared later, was predicted by the model a median roughly 6.4 months before onset.

Hyperthyroidism in the patients, aged 18 to 65, was newly diagnosed and under 2 months in duration. A remark on this clonotype: Its target is not known. One junction end does not reproduce the germline sequence, and a read error may be involved.

RNA transcripts yielded amplified TCR beta CDR3 regions. TCR CDR3 underwent first-round RT-PCR with the HTBI primer set. One entry per CDR3 protein results from TCRdb running MiXCR on the multiplex PCR reads. The profile shows about 840,000 distinct CDR3 sequences, 38% of them singletons. This sequence originates from a man aged 18 to 30 with Graves' hyperthyroidism. Sequenced: blood.

The CDR3 DNA sequence: TGCGCCAGCAGCCAACTGCAGGGGGGCTACGAGCAGTACTTC. This codes for CASSQLQGGYEQYF. V gene TRBV7-9 combines with J gene TRBJ2-7; D perhaps matches TRBD1 (7 bases). The CDR3 runs 14 residues. The germline V gene has CDR1 SEHNR and CDR2 FQNEAQ (reference sequence).